This T cell receptor (beta chain) is drawn from a study of blood T cell repertoires in COVID-19. J lost 1 base, V lost 2 bases, and 3 bases had no gene match. Germline V gives CDR1 SGHDT, CDR2 YYEEEE. The CDR3 has 16 amino acids. Study processing details: By means of reference gene primer amplification, nucleated cell counts were estimated. TCRdb's table, derived via immunoSEQ multiplex PCR, lists solely in-frame clones and lacks some. Clone size and the V and J calls come from that table; the DNA yielded D and trimming. Of 170,000 or so clones listed, roughly nine tenths are singletons. This clone was observed once.

Sequencing input: peripheral blood. This TCR derives from a man between 45 and 60 years old with acute or convalescent COVID-19. The V and J genes are TRBV5-6 and TRBJ2-2, with TRBD1 identical over 9 bases. In DNA form, the CDR3 reads TGTGCCAGCAGCTTACAGGGGGCGGTGAACACCGGGGAGCTGTTTTTT. This codes for CASSLQGAVNTGELFF.